Listed here is a single TCR beta chain. This entry is derived from a study of blood T cell repertoires in COVID-19. The wider study: From T cells, B-cell-depleted T cells, or PBMCs came the material, which was cDNA or gDNA.

The CDR3 length is 11 residues. In germline, CDR1 is KGHSH, CDR2 LQKENI. The germline V and J ends were trimmed by 2 bases and 9 bases, with 8 bases remaining between them. Followed longitudinally, the Seattle patients had been enrolled during active infection. Profiling relied on immunoSEQ multiplex PCR, and the TCRdb table lists in-frame clones only, not all of them. The sample includes 160,000 or so clones, just over 90% of them seen just once. The chain links TRBV18 to TRBJ2-7; D perhaps matches TRBD2 (7 bases). The receptor was derived from a woman in her fifties or sixties with COVID-19, enrolled during active disease. The sample taken for sequencing was peripheral blood. The CDR3 coding sequence is TGTGCCAGCTCACCAGGGGGGGCGCAGTACTTC. Its translation: CASSPGGAQYF.